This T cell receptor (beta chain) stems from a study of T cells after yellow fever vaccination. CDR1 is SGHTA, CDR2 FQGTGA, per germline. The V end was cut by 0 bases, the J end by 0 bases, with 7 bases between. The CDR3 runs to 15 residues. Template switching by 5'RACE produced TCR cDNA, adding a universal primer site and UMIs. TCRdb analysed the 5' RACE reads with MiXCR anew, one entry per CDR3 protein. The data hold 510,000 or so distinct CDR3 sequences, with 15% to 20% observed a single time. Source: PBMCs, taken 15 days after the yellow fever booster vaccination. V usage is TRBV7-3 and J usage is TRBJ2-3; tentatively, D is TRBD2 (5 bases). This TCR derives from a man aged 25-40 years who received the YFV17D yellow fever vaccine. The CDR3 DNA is TGTGCCAGCAGCTTAACGTTAGCGAGCACAGATACGCAGTATTTT. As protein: CASSLTLASTDTQYF.